Below, 15 T cell receptor beta chains from the same sample are listed, as sequenced in a study of vaccination and CD4 T cells after COVID-19. The treatment is: roughly 11-day PBMC culture with coronavirus spike peptide pools or control peptides (ViraFEST assay). Ahead of the COVID-19 pandemic (2011-2018), the CD4+ T cells of the unexposed donor were collected. The antigens these receptors bind are not known. The Oncomine TCR Beta short-read assay sequenced DNA from cultured CD4+ T cells. TCRdb re-derived calls from the PCR reads in MiXCR, one entry per CDR3 protein. Here the sample spans approximately 9,600 distinct CDR3 sequences, roughly 49% being singletons. The sequencing input was CD4+ T cells from blood, cultured in vitro. These receptors came from a human donor in good health.

V is TRBV4-1 and J is TRBJ1-2; 7 positions agree with TRBD1. With V trimmed by 0 bases and J by 5 bases, 9 bases remained unmatched. The CDR3 has 16 residues. Germline CDR1 reads MGHRA; CDR2 reads YSYEKL. CDR3 DNA sequence: TGCGCCAGCAGCCAAGAAGCGGGGGGACAGAAATATGGCTACACCTTC. Its translation is CASSQEAGGQKYGYTF.

This sequence joins TRBV6-5 and TRBJ1-2; D unresolved. The V end was cut by 2 bases, the J end by 4 bases, with 8 bases between. CDR1 is MNHEY and CDR2 is SVGAGI in the germline V gene. CDR3 length: 13 residues. The CDR3 region is CASSYAGRYGYTF. CDR3 in DNA: TGTGCCAGCAGTTACGCAGGACGCTATGGCTACACCTTC.

The J gene is TRBJ2-7, the V gene TRBV6-5; 7 nucleotides agree with TRBD1. Germline CDR1 MNHEY, CDR2 SVGAGI. V was pared by 0 bases and J by 3 bases, with 2 bases of the junction left unmatched. This CDR3 is 14 amino acids long. This CDR3 is CASSYSRDSYEQYF. The CDR3 nucleotides are TGTGCCAGCAGTTACTCAAGGGACAGCTACGAGCAGTACTTC.

The chain recombines TRBV10-3 with TRBJ1-2, with D possibly being TRBD1 (6 bases). V lost 0 bases, J lost 2 bases, and 13 bases lay in between. The CDR3 loop spans 16 amino acids. CDR1 and CDR2 (germline): ENHRY, SYGVKD. CDR3: CAISESAGGQNYGYTF. The CDR3 bases are TGTGCCATCAGTGAGTCGGCGGGGGGCCAAAACTATGGCTACACCTTC.

The J gene is TRBJ1-6, the V gene TRBV2, with D maybe TRBD1 (6 bases). This CDR3 comprises 10 residues. CDR1 and CDR2 from the germline V gene are SNHLY and FYNNEI. CDR3 sequence (DNA): TGTGTCCCGAAGGGGGTGCCCCTCCACTTT. Translated, it gives CVPKGVPLHF.

The sample holds a few counts of this clonotype. The J gene is TRBJ1-2, the V gene TRBV27; D may be TRBD1 (5 bases). The CDR3 contains 13 residues. V was cut by 5 bases and J by 2 bases, with 9 bases left in between. CDR1 MNHEY and CDR2 SMNVEV come from the germline V gene (reference sequence). CDR3 nucleotide sequence: TGTGCCAGCAGTCGACAGTTAAACTATGGCTACACCTTC. Its protein is CASSRQLNYGYTF.

V usage is TRBV12-3 or TRBV12-4 and J usage is TRBJ1-1, with D perhaps TRBD1 (6 bases). Trimming shortened V by 2 bases and J by 5 bases, and 12 bases separated the two germline ends. The CDR3 sequence is 14 residues long. This CDR3 reads CASSLRGKRTEAFF. As DNA, the CDR3 is TGTGCCAGCAGTTTAAGGGGGAAGAGGACTGAAGCTTTCTTT.

The chain carries TRBV19 and TRBJ2-1; D possibly matches TRBD1 or TRBD2 (5 bases each). The CDR3 loop spans 13 amino acids. V lost 5 bases and J lost 4, with 9 bases in between. Germline V gives CDR1 LNHDA, CDR2 SQIVND (reference sequence). CDR3 sequence: CASSGGGYNEQFF. The DNA of the CDR3 is TGTGCCAGTAGTGGGGGTGGTTACAATGAGCAGTTCTTC.

The chain combines TRBV7-2 with TRBJ1-5; TRBD1 matches 7 bases. The CDR3 contains 16 residues. The J segment lost 5 bases and the V segment lost 4 bases, leaving 11 bases of the junction unmatched. Germline V lookup: CDR1 SGHTA, CDR2 FQGNSA. As DNA, the CDR3 is TGTGCCAGCAGCTGGACCGGGACAGAGGTTGATCAGCCCCAGCATTTT. This encodes CASSWTGTEVDQPQHF.

The rearrangement links TRBV19 to TRBJ2-7; 10 nucleotides match TRBD1. With V trimmed by 8 bases and J by 3 bases, 4 bases remained unmatched. The CDR3 loop spans 13 amino acids. Germline lookup yields CDR1 LNHDA and CDR2 SQIVND (reference sequence). As DNA, the CDR3 is TGTGCCAGTTCGCGGGACAGGGGCTACGAGCAGTACTTC. Protein product: CASSRDRGYEQYF.

The chain links TRBV6-1 to TRBJ1-3, with D possibly TRBD1 on 5 matching bases. The V gene's germline CDR1 is MNHNS and CDR2 SASEGT. This CDR3 has 15 residues. The V end lost 9 bases, the J end lost 0 bases, and 15 bases lay between the germline ends. CDR3 amino acids: CASQGLLSSGNTIYF. The DNA of the CDR3 is TGTGCCAGTCAGGGCCTACTCAGCTCTGGAAACACCATATATTTT.

The V gene is TRBV27, the J gene TRBJ1-3; D gene unclear. This CDR3 is 13 amino acids long. Looked up from germline, CDR1 is MNHEY and CDR2 is SMNVEV (reference sequence). V was trimmed by 3 bases and J by 0 bases, leaving 3 bases between them. The CDR3 is CASSFLSGNTIYF. DNA for the CDR3: TGTGCCAGCAGTTTCCTCTCTGGAAACACCATATATTTT.

V and J are TRBV18 and TRBJ1-2, with unresolved D. The CDR3 contains 15 residues. V dropped 3 bases and J dropped 0 bases, with 11 bases sitting between them. Per germline, CDR1 KGHSH and CDR2 LQKENI. The CDR3 DNA reads TGTGCCAGCTCACCTCTGGCCCCTGCTAACTATGGCTACACCTTC. This gives the protein CASSPLAPANYGYTF. The entire variable domain, with the rest obtained from reference TRBV18 and TRBJ1-2, is as follows: NAGVMQNPRHLVRRRGQEARLRCSPMKGHSHVYWYRQLPEEGLKFMVYLQKENIIDESGMPKERFSAEFPKEGPSILRIQQVVRGDSAAYFCASSPLAPANYGYTFGSGTRLTVV.

The V call is TRBV19, the J call TRBJ1-2; no clear D. The CDR3 sequence is 12 residues long. Germline CDR1 is LNHDA and CDR2 is SQIVND (reference sequence). Trimming pared 8 bases from V and 10 bases from J, leaving 17 bases between. CDR3 DNA sequence: TGTGCCAGTGCCGTTTTGGAGGGTCACTACACCTTC. This translates into CASAVLEGHYTF.

The CDR3: CASSQETGTGTGYTF. The CDR3, as DNA: TGTGCCAGCAGCCAAGAAACCGGGACAGGAACTGGCTACACCTTC. The genes are TRBV4-2 and TRBJ1-2, with 8 bases aligning to TRBD1. Trimming at V came to 0 bases and at J to 7 bases, leaving 7 bases not matched to a gene. Germline CDR1 and CDR2: LGHNA and YNFKEQ. The CDR3 has 15 amino acids.